This T cell receptor (beta chain) derives from a study of CD8+CD57+ T cells in acquired aplastic anemia. TCR beta VDJ and CDR3 profiles were obtained from a genomic DNA template. TCRdb re-analysed the reads in MiXCR, keeping a single row per CDR3 protein. This table holds 150,000 to 200,000 distinct CDR3 sequences, 48% found once. An expansion of CD8+CD57+ cells by flow cytometry had been shown in patients chosen for sequencing. Therapy had not been given to patients before blood sampling. Trimming at V came to 4 bases and at J to 1 base, leaving 7 bases not matched to a gene. The CDR3 covers 16 residues. Germline V gene sequence: CDR1 SGHDT, CDR2 YYEEEE.

The chain recombines TRBV5-6 with TRBJ1-4; 7 nucleotides agree with TRBD1. The sequence was collected from a human donor with aplastic anemia. What was sequenced was sorted CD4+, CD8+, or CD8+CD57+ T cells (not recorded which) from PBMCs. In DNA, the CDR3 is TGTGCCAGCAGCCAAAAGGGGGCCGGAACTAATGAAAAACTGTTTTTT. Translated: CASSQKGAGTNEKLFF.